The next 30 T cell receptor beta chains were all read from a single sample in a study of shared clonotypes between healthy human individuals. Naive CD8 cells lacked CD45RO and underwent positive selection for CCR7, leaving out terminally differentiated effector memory CD45RA+ cells. Here immunoSEQ multiplex PCR was the method, and the copy in TCRdb shows in-frame clones only, minus some. The table lists more than 2 million clones, over 85% of them singletons, with over 1.5% in the top ten. Sequencing was carried out using naive CD8+ T cells from PBMCs. The receptors were gathered from a man aged 18 to 29 in good health. Some clones in this sample may be carry-over from other donors' samples.

The chain carries TRBV5-4 and TRBJ2-7, with 11 bases lining up with TRBD2. Germline V gene sequence: CDR1 SGHNT, CDR2 YYREEE (reference sequence). The CDR3 is made up of 16 amino acids. Germline trimming cut 2 bases from V and 2 bases from J; bases unmatched to any gene: 6. CDR3 loop: CASSLLAGDRAYEQYF. The CDR3 DNA follows: TGTGCCAGCAGCTTACTAGCGGGAGATAGGGCCTACGAGCAGTACTTC.

V is TRBV7-9 and J is TRBJ2-1; D is possibly TRBD2 (6 bases). The CDR3 covers 15 residues. Germline V lookup: CDR1 SEHNR, CDR2 FQNEAQ (reference sequence). Trimming took 5 bases from V and 3 from J, leaving 14 bases between them. CDR3 protein: CASSAGLFLYNEQFF. DNA of the CDR3: TGTGCCAGCAGCGCGGGACTCTTTCTCTACAATGAGCAGTTCTTC.

Written as DNA, the CDR3 is TGTGCCAGCAGTTTACTATCGCCTACACCCCGCTCCTACAATGAGCAGTTCTTC. Its translation: CASSLLSPTPRSYNEQFF. This chain links TRBV27 with TRBJ2-1; D unresolved. Germline CDR1 is MNHEY and CDR2 is SMNVEV (reference sequence). This CDR3 region has 18 residues. Trimming pared 2 bases from V and 0 bases from J, leaving 17 bases between.

The J gene is TRBJ1-2, the V gene TRBV29-1, with D hard to call. The V gene lost 0 bases and the J gene lost 8 bases, with 10 bases spanning the gap. There are 12 residues in the CDR3. CDR1 SQVTM and CDR2 ANQGSEA come from the germline V gene. The CDR3 is CSVEEGVRGYTF. The CDR3 DNA reads as TGCAGCGTTGAAGAAGGAGTGAGAGGCTACACCTTC. The whole variable domain, remainder taken from reference TRBV29-1 and TRBJ1-2, is SAVISQKPSRDICQRGTSLTIQCQVDSQVTMMFWYRQQPGQSLTLIATANQGSEATYESGFVIDKFPISRPNLTFSTLTVSNMSPEDSSIYLCSVEEGVRGYTFGSGTRLTVV.

The chain has TRBV28 and TRBJ1-2; perhaps TRBD1 as D (6 bases). V shed 6 bases and J shed 7 bases, with 24 bases lying between them. CDR1 and CDR2 (germline): MDHEN, SYDVKM. The CDR3 length is 16 residues. The CDR3 is CASSLPHPQGASGYTF. For the CDR3, the DNA is TGTGCCAGCAGCCTACCCCACCCACAGGGTGCGAGTGGCTACACCTTC.

The chain employs TRBV7-7 and TRBJ2-5, with 8 nucleotides matching TRBD1. Germline CDR1 and CDR2: SSHAT and FNYEAQ (reference sequence). V lost 5 bases and J lost 3; bases outside the gene matches: 2. The CDR3 length is 13 residues. CDR3 DNA: TGTGCCAGCAGCCAGGACAGGGAAGAGACCCAGTACTTC. Its protein is CASSQDREETQYF.

The CDR3: CASSESLLIDEQFF. For the CDR3, the DNA is TGCGCCAGCAGTGAGAGCCTTTTAATCGATGAGCAGTTCTTC. The J gene is TRBJ2-1, the V gene TRBV10-1; D is unresolved. The germline gives CDR1 WNHNN, CDR2 SYGVQD (reference sequence). The V end was cut by 2 bases, the J end by 8 bases, with 13 bases between. The CDR3 consists of 14 residues.

CDR3 in amino acids: CASSPPTAGDFYNEQFF. CDR3 nucleotide sequence: TGTGCCAGCTCACCACCGACGGCGGGAGACTTCTACAATGAGCAGTTCTTC. The chain recombines TRBV18 with TRBJ2-1; 7 bases agree with TRBD2. Trimming took 0 bases from V and 3 from J; bases not matched to a gene: 8. The CDR3 length is 17 residues. Per the germline V gene, CDR1 is KGHSH and CDR2 is LQKENI.

The rearrangement joins TRBV5-4 to TRBJ2-7; TRBD1 aligns across 7 bases. CDR1 and CDR2 (germline): SGHNT, YYREEE (reference sequence). This CDR3 is built from 18 residues. The J segment lost 0 bases and the V segment lost 4 bases, leaving 16 bases of the junction unmatched. Written as DNA, the CDR3 is TGTGCCAGCAGCGCACAGATTCCGGGACAGTGGAGCTCCTACGAGCAGTACTTC. This gives the protein CASSAQIPGQWSSYEQYF. The variable domain in full, completed from reference TRBV5-4 and TRBJ2-7, reads ETGVTQSPTHLIKTRGQQVTLRCSSQSGHNTVSWYQQALGQGPQFIFQYYREEENGRGNFPPRFSGLQFPNYSSELNVNALELDDSALYLCASSAQIPGQWSSYEQYFGPGTRLTVT.

This rearrangement joins TRBV11-2 to TRBJ2-3; D is ambiguous. The V gene lost 1 base and the J gene lost 5 bases, with 10 bases spanning the gap. The CDR3 runs 14 residues. Germline values: CDR1 SGHAT, CDR2 FQNNGV. CDR3 loop: CASSLGGRGDTQYF. CDR3 in DNA: TGTGCCAGCAGCTTAGGAGGCCGCGGAGATACGCAGTATTTT.

The chain is built from TRBV13 and TRBJ2-7; weak D call: TRBD1 (6 bases). CDR3 size: 14 residues. V dropped 5 bases and J dropped 3 bases, with 14 bases sitting between them. In germline, CDR1 is PRHDT, CDR2 FYEKMQ (reference sequence). CDR3 coding DNA: TGTGCCAGCAGCGACAAGGGGGAGTTCTACGAGCAGTACTTC. Translation gives CASSDKGEFYEQYF.

The chain links TRBV2 to TRBJ2-1, with 14 nucleotides matching TRBD2. The trim removed 7 bases at V and 5 bases at J, leaving 16 bases unmatched. Germline V gene sequence: CDR1 SNHLY, CDR2 FYNNEI. The CDR3 extends over 19 amino acids. The CDR3 region is CASTPGLAGGRTSDNEQFF. CDR3 DNA sequence: TGTGCCAGCACCCCAGGACTAGCGGGAGGCCGTACGTCCGACAATGAGCAGTTCTTC.

The rearrangement uses TRBV27 and TRBJ2-1; 7 bases align to TRBD1. The CDR3 has 14 amino acids. The trim removed 2 bases at V and 4 bases at J, leaving 2 bases unmatched. Germline V gene data show CDR1 as MNHEY and CDR2 as SMNVEV (reference sequence). CDR3 protein: CASSLTGQYNEQFF. As DNA, the CDR3 is TGTGCCAGCAGTTTAACGGGACAGTACAATGAGCAGTTCTTC.

This clone was counted a single time. The genes are TRBV7-9 and TRBJ2-7; 8 nucleotides line up with TRBD2. The length of the CDR3 is 16 residues. With V trimmed by 2 bases and J by 5 bases, 11 bases remained unmatched. CDR1 and CDR2 from the germline V gene are SEHNR and FQNEAQ (reference sequence). The CDR3 DNA follows: TGTGCCAGCAGCTTACAGGGGCTAGCGGGTTTAGACGAGCAGTACTTC. Amino acids: CASSLQGLAGLDEQYF.

The V and J genes are TRBV10-1 and TRBJ2-7, with no clear D. This CDR3 spans 14 amino acids. Germline values: CDR1 WNHNN, CDR2 SYGVQD (reference sequence). V was trimmed by 9 bases and J by 2 bases, leaving 17 bases between them. The DNA of the CDR3 is TGCGCCAGAGCCTGTTGGTTACAGACCTACGAGCAGTACTTC. It translates to CARACWLQTYEQYF.

Here the CDR3 reads CASSSSAGGTNEQFF. The CDR3, as DNA: TGTGCCAGCAGCTCTTCTGCGGGAGGAACCAATGAGCAGTTCTTC. The chain combines TRBV7-3 with TRBJ2-1; 8 bases fit TRBD2. The CDR3 spans 15 residues. CDR1 and CDR2 from the germline V gene are SGHTA and FQGTGA. The trim removed 4 bases at V and 6 bases at J, leaving 8 bases unmatched.

V is TRBV11-3 and J is TRBJ2-2; 7 bases are shared with TRBD2. CDR3 length: 17 residues. The V gene end was trimmed by 2 bases and the J gene end by 0 bases; junction bases not matched to a gene: 6. Germline V gene data show CDR1 as SGHNT and CDR2 as YENEEA. CDR3 sequence: CASSLRGVLSNTGELFF. The CDR3 DNA reads as TGTGCCAGCAGCTTACGGGGGGTACTATCGAACACCGGGGAGCTGTTTTTT.

Regarding this clone: Different DNA sequences within this sample yield the same CDR3. This chain links TRBV19 with TRBJ2-1; 7 positions match TRBD2. Germline V lookup: CDR1 LNHDA, CDR2 SQIVND (reference sequence). V gave up 1 base and J gave up 3 bases; unmatched junction bases: 6. This CDR3 has 16 amino acids. Here the CDR3 reads CASSIVGGGLYNEQFF. The CDR3 nucleotides are TGTGCCAGTAGTATAGTCGGGGGAGGGCTCTACAATGAGCAGTTCTTC.

This rearrangement joins TRBV12-5 to TRBJ1-1; D ambiguous. Trimming stripped 3 bases from V and 3 bases from J, with 14 bases between. This CDR3 contains 15 residues. Germline V gene data show CDR1 as LGHNT and CDR2 as FRNRAP. The CDR3 nucleotides are TGTGCTAGTGGTTTCCCAGGCGGTAGTTACACTGAAGCTTTCTTT. Residues: CASGFPGGSYTEAFF. The variable domain in full, with the rest retrieved from reference TRBV12-5 and TRBJ1-1, is DARVTQTPRHKVTEMGQEVTMRCQPILGHNTVFWYRQTMMQGLELLAYFRNRAPLDDSGMPKDRFSAEMPDATLATLKIQPSEPRDSAVYFCASGFPGGSYTEAFFGQGTRLTVV.

This chain links TRBV27 with TRBJ2-3; 13 nucleotides line up with TRBD2. V lost 4 bases, J lost 5 bases, and 3 bases stayed unmatched. Germline loops: CDR1 MNHEY, CDR2 SMNVEV (reference sequence). The CDR3 has 15 residues. The CDR3 nucleotides read TGTGCCAGCAGTTCGGGACTAGCGGGACAAGATACGCAGTATTTT. Translated: CASSSGLAGQDTQYF.

V gene TRBV19 combines with J gene TRBJ2-5; TRBD1 agrees at 7 bases. With 3 bases clipped from V and 4 bases from J, the junction kept 11 bases outside the gene matches. The CDR3 totals 16 residues. The V gene's germline CDR1 is LNHDA and CDR2 SQIVND (reference sequence). This CDR3 is CASSIGVRGIGETQYF. The CDR3, as DNA: TGTGCCAGTAGTATTGGGGTCAGGGGGATAGGAGAGACCCAGTACTTC.

This sequence joins TRBV7-2 and TRBJ2-7; possible D gene TRBD2, 6 bases. V lost 2 bases and J lost 5, with 10 bases in between. This CDR3 has 13 residues. CDR1 and CDR2 from the germline V gene are SGHTA and FQGNSA. The CDR3 spells CASSLLLAHEQYF. The CDR3 DNA reads TGTGCCAGCAGCTTATTACTAGCCCACGAGCAGTACTTC.

The genes are TRBV12-5 and TRBJ1-5, with D unclear. Per germline, CDR1 LGHNT and CDR2 FRNRAP. The CDR3 contains 13 residues. V shed 7 bases and J shed 5 bases, with 12 bases lying between them. The CDR3 spells CASAPAPYQPQHF. The CDR3 DNA reads as TGTGCTAGTGCCCCCGCCCCTTATCAGCCCCAGCATTTT.

J is TRBJ1-5 and V is TRBV6-1; the D gene is possibly TRBD1 (5 bases). V was trimmed by 3 bases and J by 5 bases, leaving 11 bases between them. CDR3 length: 14 residues. The germline V gene encodes CDR1 MNHNS and CDR2 SASEGT. CDR3 in amino acids: CASSDHRWDQPQHF. Here the CDR3 DNA reads TGTGCCAGCAGTGATCACAGGTGGGATCAGCCCCAGCATTTT.

The chain uses TRBV6-1 and TRBJ2-1, with D perhaps TRBD1 (5 bases). Deletions cut 7 bases from V and 2 bases from J, with 15 bases between. Germline-derived CDR1 and CDR2 are MNHNS and SASEGT. This CDR3 comprises 15 residues. The CDR3 spells CASKVGRVAYNEQFF. The CDR3 nucleotides read TGTGCCAGCAAGGTGGGCAGGGTAGCCTACAATGAGCAGTTCTTC.

The chain employs TRBV19 and TRBJ1-1, with D unresolved. Germline values: CDR1 LNHDA, CDR2 SQIVND (reference sequence). This CDR3 region has 14 residues. V lost 5 bases and J lost 1, with 11 bases in between. CDR3 coding DNA: TGTGCCAGTAGTTTTCAGACAACGAACACTGAAGCTTTCTTT. It is translated as CASSFQTTNTEAFF. Looking up the rest from reference TRBV19 and TRBJ1-1 gives the full variable domain: DGGITQSPKYLFRKEGQNVTLSCEQNLNHDAMYWYRQDPGQGLRLIYYSQIVNDFQKGDIAEGYSVSREKKESFPLTVTSAQKNPTAFYLCASSFQTTNTEAFFGQGTRLTVV.

This rearrangement joins TRBV7-7 to TRBJ2-5; TRBD1 matches 8 bases. V dropped 3 bases and J dropped 5; count of bases not matched to a gene: 5. The CDR3 is made up of 14 amino acids. CDR1 SSHAT and CDR2 FNYEAQ come from the germline V gene (reference sequence). In DNA, the CDR3 is TGTGCCAGCAGCTTCGACAGGGGCTGGGAGACCCAGTACTTC. Translation gives CASSFDRGWETQYF.

Written as DNA, the CDR3 is TGTGCCAGCAGCTTGCGCCCGAACTACGAGCAGTACTTC. Translated: CASSLRPNYEQYF. The V call is TRBV5-4, the J call TRBJ2-5; D remains ambiguous. The DNA matches TRBJ2-7 better at its end, which makes the J call doubtful. Germline V gives CDR1 SGHNT, CDR2 YYREEE (reference sequence). The CDR3 has 13 residues.

The table lists this clone with a count of one. The CDR3 spells CASSLVVRPDPTYEQYF. CDR3 nucleotides: TGTGCCAGCAGCTTAGTTGTTCGTCCGGACCCTACCTACGAGCAGTACTTC. The rearrangement uses TRBV11-2 and TRBJ2-5, with D hard to call. TRBJ2-7 explains the end of the DNA better; the J call may be wrong. CDR1 and CDR2 from the germline V gene are SGHAT and FQNNGV. CDR3 length equals 17 residues.

The chain couples TRBV28 to TRBJ2-7, with D possibly TRBD2 on 6 matching bases. This CDR3 contains 15 residues. Germline CDR1 and CDR2: MDHEN and SYDVKM. Deletions cut 3 bases from V and 0 bases from J, with 12 bases between. CDR3 nucleotides: TGTGCCAGCAGTTTTGGACTATCTAGCTCCTACGAGCAGTACTTC. Protein: CASSFGLSSSYEQYF.